One T cell receptor beta chain is described in this entry. The target antigen is unknown. Sequencing was performed with immunoSEQ multiplex PCR; in TCRdb, only in-frame clones are kept and a portion is missing. The table records some 190,000 clones, about 93% of them present only once. Second doses that came at about 4 or about 12 weeks were put together. These data are taken from a study of T cell responses to AZD1222 COVID-19 vaccine. J was trimmed by 0 bases and V by 1 base; bases with no gene match: 4. The CDR3 length is 16 residues. From germline, CDR1 is SGHRS and CDR2 YFSETQ. Overall study findings and caveats: At study baseline, merely a handful of AZD1222 recipients were seropositive. The span of vaccine-associated CD4 TCRs extended across spike, with dominance at 160-218 and 743-854. Donors were largely white British and mainly female; clonal diversity was possibly underestimated.

The TCR was taken from an adult who received the AZD1222 COVID-19 vaccine. The genes are TRBV5-1 and TRBJ2-1; 7 bases agree with TRBD2. This specimen consisted of peripheral blood, obtained 28 days after the second AZD1222 dose. CDR3 DNA sequence: TGCGCCAGCAGCTTGCGGGACTACCTCTCCTACAATGAGCAGTTCTTC. It is translated as CASSLRDYLSYNEQFF.